This T cell receptor (beta chain) is drawn from a study of T cell changes during pregnancy in multiple sclerosis. CDR1 and CDR2 (germline): SGHNT, YYREEE (reference sequence). The CDR3 covers 17 residues. Losses at the gene ends were 0 bases for V and 3 bases for J; bases not matched to a gene: 12. Measured with immunoSEQ multiplex PCR; TCRdb has only the in-frame clones, and not every one. The profile shows approximately 80,000 clones, roughly 93% of them singletons. The clonotype originates from a female donor with multiple sclerosis, enrolled in a pregnancy study. The sequencing here drew on peripheral blood, taken in the third trimester of pregnancy. The chain has TRBV5-4 and TRBJ2-7; TRBD2 aligns across 7 bases. CDR3 coding DNA: TGTGCCAGCAGCTTGGGGGGGGGAGGGGATAGCTACTACGAGCAGTACTTC. As protein: CASSLGGGGDSYYEQYF.